The 31 T cell receptor beta chains below come from one sample, sequenced in a study of human T cells and chemical hapten exposure. The time point here: patch test 1, 2 weeks after DPC sensitization. The treatment here: therapeutic diphenylcyclopropenone sensitization with weekly scalp DPC. TCRdb re-called the RACE reads with MiXCR, one entry per CDR3 protein. The sample carries some 380,000 distinct CDR3 sequences, roughly 4.8% recorded once. Sequences were derived from whole blood, sampled in connection with sensitization to the hapten diphenylcyclopropenone (DPC). These TCRs come from a woman in her forties or fifties with alopecia areata. Some clones in this sample may be carry-over from other donors' samples.

This chain joins TRBV24-1 and TRBJ2-2; 7 bases line up with TRBD2. Germline assignment: CDR1 KGHDR and CDR2 SFDVKD. V trimming: 3 bases; J trimming: 0 bases; junction bases outside the gene matches: 3. The CDR3 length is 16 residues. The CDR3 reads CATSDRGLANTGELFF. CDR3 nucleotide sequence: TGTGCCACCAGTGATCGAGGACTAGCGAACACCGGGGAGCTGTTTTTT.

The sample holds a few counts of this clonotype. The V call is TRBV29-1, the J call TRBJ1-1; D remains unclear. Per germline, CDR1 SQVTM and CDR2 ANQGSEA. This CDR3 is 14 amino acids long. V lost 6 bases and J 1 base, leaving 15 bases between the germline ends. CDR3 DNA sequence: TGCAGCGTCGGTTATCGTTCCGGGAACACTGAAGCTTTCTTT. This translates into CSVGYRSGNTEAFF.

In its sample, this clonotype was seen many times. The chain employs TRBV9 and TRBJ2-7, with D unclear. The CDR3 consists of 16 residues. Trimming cost V 3 bases and J 5 bases, with 21 bases left between them. Germline CDR1 SGDLS, CDR2 YYNGEE. The CDR3 here is CASSELPGGAGDEQYF. Here the CDR3 DNA reads TGTGCCAGCAGCGAGTTACCGGGCGGCGCTGGGGACGAGCAGTACTTC. Full variable domain (outside the CDR3, taken from reference TRBV9 and TRBJ2-7): DSGVTQTPKHLITATGQRVTLRCSPRSGDLSVYWYQQSLDQGLQFLIQYYNGEERAKGNILERFSAQQFPDLHSELNLSSLELGDSALYFCASSELPGGAGDEQYFGPGTRLTVT.

The V and J genes are TRBV5-5 and TRBJ2-1; D is perhaps TRBD2 (7 bases). Between the trimmed V and J ends, which lost 3 bases and 8 bases, there was a span of 18 bases. The germline CDR1 and CDR2 sequences are SGHKS and YYEKEE (reference sequence). The CDR3 runs 15 residues. DNA for the CDR3: TGTGCCAGCAGCTCCGGGCGGGGGCGATCGGATGAGCAGTTCTTC. This gives the protein CASSSGRGRSDEQFF.

This chain uses TRBV6-2 or TRBV6-3 with TRBJ2-7; D unresolved. The V end was cut by 3 bases, the J end by 7 bases, with 10 bases between. The CDR3 has 12 residues. Germline-derived CDR1 and CDR2 are MNHEY and SVGEGT. The CDR3 spells CASSYPVGEQYF. DNA of the CDR3: TGTGCCAGCAGTTATCCGGTCGGGGAGCAGTACTTC.

This clonotype was detected many times. V gene TRBV10-2 combines with J gene TRBJ2-3, with 13 bases matching TRBD2. The CDR3 extends over 15 amino acids. Germline loops: CDR1 WSHSY, CDR2 SAAADI. The V segment lost 4 bases and the J segment 5 bases; nucleotides outside the gene matches: 3. CDR3 nucleotides: TGCGCCAGCAGTGGAGGGACTAGCGGGATAGATACGCAGTATTTT. Its translation: CASSGGTSGIDTQYF.

The rearrangement joins TRBV19 to TRBJ1-6; 7 nucleotides line up with TRBD1. V trimming: 9 bases; J trimming: 7 bases; junction bases outside the gene matches: 9. Germline V gene sequence: CDR1 LNHDA, CDR2 SQIVND (reference sequence). The CDR3 loop spans 14 amino acids. The CDR3 DNA follows: TGTGCCAGCCAGACAGGGAAGGCGAATTCACCCCTCCACTTT. Encoded protein: CASQTGKANSPLHF.

In its sample, this clonotype was seen many times. J is TRBJ1-3 and V is TRBV7-8; tentative D call: TRBD1 (5 bases). V was pared by 2 bases and J by 3 bases, with 11 bases between. Germline CDR1 SGHVS, CDR2 FQNEAQ. The CDR3 has 15 amino acids. The CDR3 DNA reads TGTGCCAGCAGCTTATGGGGGGAGGATGGAAACACCATATATTTT. It is translated as CASSLWGEDGNTIYF.

In its sample, this clonotype was seen many times. The rearrangement joins TRBV6-5 to TRBJ2-5; no reliable D call. Germline V CDR1 and CDR2: MNHEY, SVGAGI. V was trimmed by 2 bases and J by 5 bases, leaving 9 bases between them. The CDR3 has 13 amino acids. CDR3 amino acids: CASSYGVSETQYF. CDR3 DNA sequence: TGTGCCAGCAGTTACGGGGTCTCGGAGACCCAGTACTTC.

This clonotype has ten or more counts. V gene TRBV7-7 combines with J gene TRBJ1-1, with a tentative D call TRBD1 (6 bases). The germline gives CDR1 SSHAT, CDR2 FNYEAQ (reference sequence). The CDR3 spans 12 residues. The germline V and J ends were trimmed by 5 bases and 5 bases, with 9 bases remaining between them. CDR3 amino acids: CASSTQGTEAFF. The CDR3 nucleotides are TGTGCCAGCAGCACGCAGGGGACTGAAGCTTTCTTT.

The chain links TRBV7-9 to TRBJ2-7; D perhaps matches TRBD1 (6 bases). CDR1 and CDR2 from the germline V gene are SEHNR and FQNEAQ (reference sequence). The CDR3 is 12 amino acids. Trimming removed 1 base at V and 6 bases at J, with 7 bases between. The CDR3 region has the DNA TGTGCCAGCAGCTTAGTCAGGGGCGAGCAGTACTTC. Translation: CASSLVRGEQYF.

V is TRBV2 and J is TRBJ1-2; no reliable D call. The ends were cut back, 2 bases at V and 4 bases at J, with 14 bases in the middle. The germline gives CDR1 SNHLY, CDR2 FYNNEI. The CDR3 sequence is 15 residues long. In DNA, the CDR3 is TGTGCCAGCAGTGAATCTGACGGAGAGGTCTATGGCTACACCTTC. It encodes CASSESDGEVYGYTF.

This clonotype has a count of ten or more. The chain combines TRBV11-2 with TRBJ1-4; D remains unclear. V gave up 4 bases and J gave up 14 bases, with 17 bases separating them. This CDR3 spans 13 amino acids. In germline, CDR1 is SGHAT, CDR2 FQNNGV. The chain's CDR3 is CASSSERHPALFF. CDR3 nucleotide sequence: TGTGCCAGCAGCTCCGAAAGACACCCTGCGCTGTTTTTT.

DNA of the CDR3: TGTGCCAGCAGCTTGCGACAGGGGACTGAGCAGTTCTTC. The encoded protein is CASSLRQGTEQFF. The V call is TRBV5-4, the J call TRBJ2-1, with 8 bases aligning to TRBD1. The CDR3 covers 13 residues. The V and J ends lost 1 base and 9 bases, in that order; junction bases with no gene match: 3. The germline gives CDR1 SGHNT, CDR2 YYREEE (reference sequence).

This rearrangement joins TRBV12-3 or TRBV12-4 to TRBJ1-2; 8 nucleotides align to TRBD1. The CDR3 length is 13 residues. The J segment lost 8 bases and the V segment lost 1 base, leaving 3 bases of the junction unmatched. The CDR3 DNA sequence: TGTGCCAGCAGTTTAGGGACAGGGATCGGCTACACCTTC. This gives the protein CASSLGTGIGYTF.

This clonotype was detected ten times or more. The chain has TRBV29-1 and TRBJ2-2; the D gene is possibly TRBD2 (5 bases). Per the germline V gene, CDR1 is SQVTM and CDR2 is ANQGSEA. The CDR3 totals 14 residues. Trimming left V 4 bases short and J 4 bases short, with 13 bases between. The CDR3 reads CSVASGLGTGELFF. Here the CDR3 DNA reads TGCAGCGTTGCCAGCGGTCTGGGCACCGGGGAGCTGTTTTTT.

This clonotype was found many times. The V gene is TRBV2, the J gene TRBJ1-5; 8 positions agree with TRBD1. Germline CDR1 SNHLY, CDR2 FYNNEI. The junction had 0 bases not matched to a gene; V was cut back by 1 base and J by 1 base. The CDR3 is made up of 15 amino acids. The CDR3 here is CASSEGDRSNQPQHF. The DNA for the CDR3 is TGTGCCAGCAGTGAAGGGGACAGGAGCAATCAGCCCCAGCATTTT.

This clonotype was counted only a few times. The genes are TRBV13 and TRBJ2-7; D is perhaps TRBD1 or TRBD2 (5 bases each). CDR1 and CDR2 from the germline V gene are PRHDT and FYEKMQ (reference sequence). The V end lost 5 bases, the J end lost 6 bases, and 11 bases lay between the germline ends. The CDR3 extends over 12 amino acids. The DNA for the CDR3 is TGTGCCAGCAGCCCGGGACGGGCCGAGCAGTACTTC. Amino acids: CASSPGRAEQYF.

The sample holds many counts of this clonotype. The V and J genes are TRBV19 and TRBJ1-2; D is ambiguous. Deletions cut 7 bases from V and 4 bases from J, with 19 bases between. Germline values: CDR1 LNHDA, CDR2 SQIVND (reference sequence). This CDR3 is built from 15 residues. In DNA form, the CDR3 reads TGTGCCAGTACCCCTCAGTCGGAGGGTGGCTATGGCTACACCTTC. Translating gives CASTPQSEGGYGYTF.

CDR3 DNA sequence: TGCAGTGCAAAGCCGGGACTCCAACCCCACCACATTCAGTACTTC. Translation: CSAKPGLQPHHIQYF. This chain uses TRBV20-1 with TRBJ2-4; a possible D gene is TRBD2 (6 bases). CDR3 length: 15 amino acids. V was cut by 6 bases and J by 8 bases, with 23 bases left in between. The germline V gene encodes CDR1 DFQATT and CDR2 SNEGSKA (reference sequence).

This clonotype has a handful of counts. This chain uses TRBV16 with TRBJ2-7; D possibly uses TRBD1 or TRBD2 (5 bases each). V lost 1 base and J 0 bases, leaving 13 bases between the germline ends. Germline-derived CDR1 and CDR2 are KGHSY and FQNENV. The CDR3 is 16 residues long. Here the CDR3 reads CASSQYVGDLSYEQYF. The DNA of the CDR3 is TGTGCCAGCAGCCAATACGTCGGGGACCTCTCCTACGAGCAGTACTTC.

At least ten counts were recorded for this clonotype. The chain carries TRBV5-1 and TRBJ1-1; perhaps TRBD1 as D (5 bases). CDR3 length: 14 amino acids. Trimming stripped 1 base from V and 4 bases from J, with 11 bases between. The V gene's germline CDR1 is SGHRS and CDR2 YFSETQ. CDR3 amino acids: CASSLSGDFTEAFF. In DNA, the CDR3 is TGCGCCAGCAGCTTGTCGGGGGATTTCACTGAAGCTTTCTTT.

The chain employs TRBV19 and TRBJ2-1, with TRBD1 as a possible D gene (5 bases). The CDR3 is made up of 14 amino acids. The germline CDR1 and CDR2 sequences are LNHDA and SQIVND (reference sequence). V was cut by 3 bases and J by 7 bases, with 13 bases left in between. CDR3 residues: CASSIGPGLNEQFF. CDR3 DNA sequence: TGTGCCAGTAGTATCGGGCCAGGGCTAAATGAGCAGTTCTTC.

This clonotype has more than one count but fewer than ten. CDR3 DNA sequence: TGTGCCAGCAGGAGGGGCGAGAACACTGAAGCTTTCTTT. It specifies CASRRGENTEAFF. This chain links TRBV2 with TRBJ1-1; the D gene is possibly TRBD1 (5 bases). The V and J ends lost 6 bases and 1 base respectively, with 9 bases between them. This CDR3 contains 13 residues. Per the germline V gene, CDR1 is SNHLY and CDR2 is FYNNEI.

The sample holds many counts of this clonotype. The rearrangement joins TRBV12-3 or TRBV12-4 to TRBJ1-3; 7 positions agree with TRBD1. J was trimmed by 7 bases and V by 5 bases; bases with no gene match: 11. This CDR3 contains 15 residues. CDR3: CASSRQTGRGNTIYF. CDR3 DNA: TGTGCCAGCAGTCGCCAGACAGGGAGAGGCAACACCATATATTTT.

This clonotype has at least ten counts. This chain joins TRBV4-3 and TRBJ1-2, with D unclear. V dropped 0 bases and J dropped 4 bases, with 15 bases sitting between them. The length of the CDR3 is 16 residues. Germline CDR1 reads LGHNA; CDR2 reads YSLEER. The CDR3 here is CASSQDRAGPTYGYTF. For the CDR3, the DNA is TGCGCCAGCAGCCAAGATAGAGCAGGCCCTACCTATGGCTACACCTTC.

This clonotype was observed at least ten times. The chain links TRBV28 to TRBJ1-6; 8 nucleotides agree with TRBD1. V was pared by 8 bases and J by 7 bases, with 4 bases of the junction left unmatched. Germline V gives CDR1 MDHEN, CDR2 SYDVKM. The CDR3 contains 13 residues. CDR3 bases: TGTGCCAGCTCGGACAGGGTCAATTCACCCCTCCACTTT. This translates into CASSDRVNSPLHF. Combining the CDR3 with reference TRBV28 and TRBJ1-6 gives the whole variable domain DVKVTQSSRYLVKRTGEKVFLECVQDMDHENMFWYRQDPGLGLRLIYFSYDVKMKEKGDIPEGYSVSREKKERFSLILESASTNQTSMYLCASSDRVNSPLHFGNGTRLTVT.

This clonotype was observed at least ten times. V is TRBV7-9 and J is TRBJ1-4; D remains ambiguous. V was clipped by 5 bases and J by 5 bases, with 9 bases between them. CDR1 is SEHNR and CDR2 is FQNEAQ in the germline V gene (reference sequence). This CDR3 has 13 amino acids. The CDR3 spells CASSPPGNEKLFF. The DNA of the CDR3 is TGTGCCAGCAGCCCCCCCGGCAATGAAAAACTGTTTTTT.

This clonotype showed up many times. This chain links TRBV7-6 with TRBJ2-1, with TRBD2 matching 15 bases. The CDR3 loop spans 16 amino acids. Looked up from germline, CDR1 is SGHVS and CDR2 is FNYEAQ. The V segment lost 4 bases and the J segment 15 bases; nucleotides outside the gene matches: 13. The CDR3 region is CASSWTSGGDPLPVFF. The CDR3 DNA reads TGTGCCAGCAGCTGGACTAGCGGGGGGGACCCCCTCCCGGTGTTCTTC. Combining the CDR3 with reference TRBV7-6 and TRBJ2-1 gives the whole variable domain GAGVSQSPRYKVTKRGQDVALRCDPISGHVSLYWYRQALGQGPEFLTYFNYEAQQDKSGLPNDRFSAERPEGSISTLTIQRTEQRDSAMYRCASSWTSGGDPLPVFFGPGTRLTVL.

At least ten counts were recorded for this clonotype. V gene TRBV28 combines with J gene TRBJ2-1; 9 bases match TRBD2. Per germline, CDR1 MDHEN and CDR2 SYDVKM. After removal of 6 bases from V and 7 bases from J, the junction contained 25 bases not matched to a gene. The CDR3 totals 20 residues. The CDR3 nucleotides read TGTGCCAGCAGCAGGCGAAAAATAGGACTAGCGCAACCCCTGGGGAATGAGCAGTTCTTC. Its translation is CASSRRKIGLAQPLGNEQFF.

At least ten counts were recorded for this clonotype. The CDR3 nucleotides are TGTGCCAGCAGCCTCGGGTTGAGTCAATACGAGCAGTACTTC. This encodes CASSLGLSQYEQYF. This chain links TRBV28 with TRBJ2-7; the D is unclear. Germline CDR1 reads MDHEN; CDR2 reads SYDVKM. The CDR3 extends over 14 amino acids. The ends were cut back, 6 bases at V and 4 bases at J, with 16 bases in the middle.